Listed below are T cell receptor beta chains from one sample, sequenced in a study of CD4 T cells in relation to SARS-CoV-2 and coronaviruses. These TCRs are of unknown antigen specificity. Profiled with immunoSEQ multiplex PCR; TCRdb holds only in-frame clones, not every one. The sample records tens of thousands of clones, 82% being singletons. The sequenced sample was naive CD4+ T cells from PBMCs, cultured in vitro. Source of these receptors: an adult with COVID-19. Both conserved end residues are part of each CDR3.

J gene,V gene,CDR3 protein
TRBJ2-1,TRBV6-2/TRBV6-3,CASSLRGLPNGEQFF
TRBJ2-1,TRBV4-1,CASSRPLGKNEQFF
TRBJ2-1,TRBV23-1,CASSQAYGWGTPSTSGKTYNEQFF
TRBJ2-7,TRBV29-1,CSVDGGAHYEQYF
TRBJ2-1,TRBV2,CASRGDRGEYNEQFF
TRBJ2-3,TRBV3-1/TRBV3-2,CASKLGLGTDTQYF
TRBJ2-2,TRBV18,CARHTTARSTGELFF
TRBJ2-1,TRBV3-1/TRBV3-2,CASSLNINEQFF
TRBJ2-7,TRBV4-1,CASSHGQGLGYEQYF
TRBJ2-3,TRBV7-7,CASSLGLTDTQYF
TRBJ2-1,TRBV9,CASSVAEGAGYNEQFF
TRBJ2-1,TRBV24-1,CATSDFSAFQFF
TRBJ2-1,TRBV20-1,CSASRTSSYNEQFF
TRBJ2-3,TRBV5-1,CASSLALLARDTQYF
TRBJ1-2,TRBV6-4,CASTMKSYTF
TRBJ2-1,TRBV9,CASSVAGLGLQFF
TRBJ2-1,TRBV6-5,CASSARQVYNEQFF